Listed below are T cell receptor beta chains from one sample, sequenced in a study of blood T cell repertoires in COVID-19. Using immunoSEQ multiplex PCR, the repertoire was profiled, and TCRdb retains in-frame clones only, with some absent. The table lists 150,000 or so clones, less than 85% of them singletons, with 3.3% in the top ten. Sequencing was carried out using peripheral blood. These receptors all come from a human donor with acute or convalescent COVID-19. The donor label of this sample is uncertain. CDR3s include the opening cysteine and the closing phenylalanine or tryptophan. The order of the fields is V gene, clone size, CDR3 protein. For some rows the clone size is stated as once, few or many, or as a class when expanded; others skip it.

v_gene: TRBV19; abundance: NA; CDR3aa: CASQKNTGELFF
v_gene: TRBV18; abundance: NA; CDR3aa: CASSLPGTGGLYEQYF
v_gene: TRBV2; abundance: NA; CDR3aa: CASTPRSGGSTDTQYF
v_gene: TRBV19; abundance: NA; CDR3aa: CASSMGQPNTEAFF
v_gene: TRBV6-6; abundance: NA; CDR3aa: CASSLDALSSNYGYTF
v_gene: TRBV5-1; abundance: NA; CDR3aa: CASSLGGGTNEKLFF
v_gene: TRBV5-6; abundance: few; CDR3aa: CASSAYGRQGTEAFF
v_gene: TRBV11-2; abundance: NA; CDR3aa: CASSTGTGAYEQYF
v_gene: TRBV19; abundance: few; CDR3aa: CASSTSTLLGLASYNEQFF
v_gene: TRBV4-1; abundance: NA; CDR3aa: CASSQVPHLGYTF
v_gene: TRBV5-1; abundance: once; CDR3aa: CASSLFTGPGNTGELFF
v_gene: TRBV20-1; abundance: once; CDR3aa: CSATNTEAFF
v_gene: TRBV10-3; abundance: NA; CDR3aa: CAISGTGAGMGYTF
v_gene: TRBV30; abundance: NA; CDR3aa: CAWSREFIYEQYF
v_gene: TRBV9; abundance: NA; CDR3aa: CASSVSGASGYEQYF
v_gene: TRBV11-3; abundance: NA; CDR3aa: CASSLLAGGTDTQYF
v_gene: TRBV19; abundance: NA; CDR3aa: CASSIRGQGKSPLHF
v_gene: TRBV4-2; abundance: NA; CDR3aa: CASSQAVSTGSRGKPQHF
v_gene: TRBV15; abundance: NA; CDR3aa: CATSRVHRATNEKLFF
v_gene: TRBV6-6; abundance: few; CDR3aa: CASSYAGNYEQYF
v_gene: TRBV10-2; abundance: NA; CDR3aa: CASSATVNSPLHF
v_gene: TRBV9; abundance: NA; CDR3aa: CASSVDAERGPQHF
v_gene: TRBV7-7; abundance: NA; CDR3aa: CASSLGLAGGADTQYF
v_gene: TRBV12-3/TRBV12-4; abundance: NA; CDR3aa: CASGRPLTGELFF
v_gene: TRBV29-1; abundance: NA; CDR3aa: CSVYNTEAFF
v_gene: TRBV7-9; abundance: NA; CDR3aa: CASSPTLRGKSEAFF
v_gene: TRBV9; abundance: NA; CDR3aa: CASSVSGGYHGELFF
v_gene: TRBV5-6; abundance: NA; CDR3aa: CARRWAARGGRGETQYF
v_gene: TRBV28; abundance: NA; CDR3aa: CASSPAGVGNEKLFF
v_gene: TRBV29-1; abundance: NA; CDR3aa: CSVEINVNTEAFF
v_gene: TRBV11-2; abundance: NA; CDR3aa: CASSLVGGNTEAFF
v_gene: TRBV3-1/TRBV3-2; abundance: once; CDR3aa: CASSQARDRVLSVEAFF
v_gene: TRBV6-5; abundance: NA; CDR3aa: CASSYTGVETQYF
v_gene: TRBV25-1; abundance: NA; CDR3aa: CASSDPREPDSGNTIYF
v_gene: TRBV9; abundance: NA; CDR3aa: CASSPPVVSVETQYF
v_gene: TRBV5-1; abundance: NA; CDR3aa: CASSPGTSGGAGAKNIQYF
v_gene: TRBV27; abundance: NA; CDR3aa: CASSRRAQGTYEQYF
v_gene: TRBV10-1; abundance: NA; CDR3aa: CASSELGTGNEQFF
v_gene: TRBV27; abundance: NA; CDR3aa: CASSSDRARNTEAFF
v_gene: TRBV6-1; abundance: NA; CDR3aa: CASSGSELAGGNGQYF
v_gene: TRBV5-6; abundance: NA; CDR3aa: CASSLGQGNEKLFF
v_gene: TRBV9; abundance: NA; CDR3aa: CASSPLAVGRGSEQYF
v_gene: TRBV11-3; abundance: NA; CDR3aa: CASSTTGRAFF
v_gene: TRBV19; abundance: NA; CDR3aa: CASSIQTGGSYGYTF
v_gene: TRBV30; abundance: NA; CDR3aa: CAWSITGGNSGNTIYF
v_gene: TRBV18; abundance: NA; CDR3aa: CASSPWPNGGENYGYTF
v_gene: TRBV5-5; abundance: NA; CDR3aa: CASSTGTSGGVDTQYF
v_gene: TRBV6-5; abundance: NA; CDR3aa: CASSRENNSPLHF
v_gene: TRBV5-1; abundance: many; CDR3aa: CASSLEGGRGEGNTEAFF
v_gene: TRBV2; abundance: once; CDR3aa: CASLRDKAYEQYF
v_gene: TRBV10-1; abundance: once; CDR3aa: CASSEAQGKDTQYF
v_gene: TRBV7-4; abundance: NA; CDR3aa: CASSSPLLFYSNQPQHF
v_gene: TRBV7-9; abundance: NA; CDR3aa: CASTPSGGRRNTIYF
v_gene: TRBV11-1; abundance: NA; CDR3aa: CASSLGLNYGYTF